This passage covers 19 T cell receptor beta chains from one sample sequenced in a study of blood T cell repertoires in COVID-19. Sequencing used immunoSEQ multiplex PCR; TCRdb keeps in-frame clones, though not all of them. Of about 160,000 clones in the sample, 65% to 80% were seen once. Sequencing used peripheral blood. The receptors here all came from a man in his 60s with acute or convalescent COVID-19.

J is TRBJ1-2 and V is TRBV29-1; D gene ambiguous. The CDR3 length is 12 residues. The V end lost 4 bases, the J end lost 6 bases, and 12 bases lay between the germline ends. Per the germline V gene, CDR1 is SQVTM and CDR2 is ANQGSEA. This CDR3 is CSVGLLRNGYTF. CDR3 sequence (DNA): TGCAGCGTTGGATTATTGAGGAATGGCTACACCTTC.

This clone has only one observation. The chain combines TRBV19 with TRBJ2-2; TRBD1 matches 9 bases. V dropped 0 bases and J dropped 8; count of bases not matched to a gene: 10. Germline CDR1 reads LNHDA; CDR2 reads SQIVND (reference sequence). The CDR3 is 17 residues long. The DNA of the CDR3 is TGTGCCAGTAGTATAGACAGACCGGGACAGGGTGGAGGGGAGCTGTTTTTT. Translation gives CASSIDRPGQGGGELFF.

This sequence joins TRBV30 and TRBJ1-1, with D unclear. The germline gives CDR1 GTSNPN, CDR2 SVGIG (reference sequence). The V end lost 0 bases, the J end lost 4 bases, and 9 bases lay between the germline ends. The CDR3 loop spans 13 amino acids. This CDR3 is CAWSVLLGTEAFF. The CDR3, as DNA: TGTGCCTGGAGTGTATTACTAGGCACTGAAGCTTTCTTT.

The chain recombines TRBV4-3 with TRBJ2-3; the D is unclear. The CDR3 is 15 amino acids. Germline CDR1 is LGHNA and CDR2 is YSLEER. V gave up 0 bases and J gave up 4 bases, with 11 bases separating them. In nucleotides, the CDR3 is TGCGCCAGCAGCCAAGAGTGGAAGGCGGCAGATACGCAGTATTTT. Translated: CASSQEWKAADTQYF.

The J gene is TRBJ2-1, the V gene TRBV9; 10 bases fit TRBD2. Germline V CDR1 and CDR2: SGDLS, YYNGEE. CDR3 length equals 20 residues. Trimming at V came to 3 bases and at J to 4 bases, leaving 19 bases not matched to a gene. The CDR3 coding sequence is TGTGCCAGCAGCGATAAAAGTGGGCGGATACTAGCGGGGCGTTACAATGAGCAGTTCTTC. As protein: CASSDKSGRILAGRYNEQFF.

The rearrangement joins TRBV5-4 to TRBJ2-1; D might be TRBD1 (6 bases). The V gene's germline CDR1 is SGHNT and CDR2 YYREEE (reference sequence). V was cut by 0 bases and J by 4 bases, with 14 bases left in between. There are 16 residues in the CDR3. The CDR3 loop is CASSLGGPVLYNEQFF. The CDR3, as DNA: TGTGCCAGCAGCTTGGGGGGGCCCGTACTGTACAATGAGCAGTTCTTC.

This clone was seen repeatedly, ten times or more. The V call is TRBV19, the J call TRBJ1-1; D possibly corresponds to TRBD1 (5 bases). This CDR3 is 13 amino acids long. Trimming left V 3 bases short and J 1 base short, with 6 bases between. The V gene's germline CDR1 is LNHDA and CDR2 SQIVND (reference sequence). The CDR3 DNA sequence: TGTGCCAGTAGTATGGGGGGGAACACTGAAGCTTTCTTT. Translated: CASSMGGNTEAFF.

This clone has more than one count but fewer than ten. The J gene is TRBJ1-1, the V gene TRBV12-3 or TRBV12-4; D uncertain. The V end lost 1 base, the J end lost 4 bases, and 7 bases lay between the germline ends. The CDR3 has 13 amino acids. The CDR3: CASSLVEGTEAFF. The CDR3 DNA reads TGTGCCAGCAGTTTAGTTGAGGGCACTGAAGCTTTCTTT.

This chain uses TRBV5-1 with TRBJ2-3; the D gene is possibly TRBD1 (5 bases). The CDR3 spans 14 residues. Trimming stripped 0 bases from V and 4 bases from J, with 9 bases between. Germline assignment: CDR1 SGHRS and CDR2 YFSETQ. CDR3 bases: TGCGCCAGCAGCTTGGCAAGGGGCGCAGATACGCAGTATTTT. Translation gives CASSLARGADTQYF.

This chain links TRBV30 with TRBJ1-1, with 11 bases matching TRBD1. Unmatched junction bases numbered 5, after V lost 5 bases and J lost 3 bases. The germline V gene has CDR1 GTSNPN and CDR2 SVGIG (reference sequence). The CDR3 spans 14 residues. CDR3 region: CAWSPGQGDTEAFF. In nucleotides, the CDR3 is TGTGCCTGGTCCCCGGGACAGGGGGACACTGAAGCTTTCTTT.

CDR3 loop: CASSHEGPPNQPQHF. Here the CDR3 DNA reads TGCGCCAGCAGTCATGAGGGCCCCCCCAATCAGCCCCAGCATTTT. The chain combines TRBV23-1 with TRBJ1-5; D gene unclear. TRBV23-1 is an ORF for which the function is uncertain. The CDR3 loop spans 15 amino acids. V shed 3 bases and J shed 3 bases, with 12 bases lying between them.

This chain joins TRBV7-6 and TRBJ2-7; D uncertain. With 1 base removed from V and 2 bases from J, the gap between germline ends came to 9 bases. CDR3 size: 14 residues. Germline assignment: CDR1 SGHVS and CDR2 FNYEAQ. CDR3 nucleotide sequence: TGTGCCAGCAGCTTAGGCTACAGTCCCTACGAGCAGTACTTC. This sequence encodes CASSLGYSPYEQYF.

This clone was observed a single time. The chain joins TRBV19 to TRBJ1-2; 7 nucleotides agree with TRBD1. The CDR3 is made up of 15 amino acids. V trimming: 10 bases; J trimming: 2 bases; junction bases outside the gene matches: 13. Germline loops: CDR1 LNHDA, CDR2 SQIVND (reference sequence). CDR3 sequence (DNA): TGTGCCACCAAGCCCAGGACAGGCTTAAACTATGGCTACACCTTC. This encodes CATKPRTGLNYGYTF.

The chain carries TRBV6-1 and TRBJ2-1; 9 bases fit TRBD2. V lost 2 bases to trimming and J lost 4 bases; unmatched junction nucleotides: 6. This CDR3 comprises 16 residues. Germline CDR1 and CDR2: MNHNS and SASEGT. DNA of the CDR3: TGTGCCAGCAGTGAAAATGGGCTAGCGGGGTACAATGAGCAGTTCTTC. Its protein is CASSENGLAGYNEQFF.

The chain employs TRBV7-2 and TRBJ1-2; 7 bases align to TRBD1. Germline values: CDR1 SGHTA, CDR2 FQGNSA. The CDR3 runs 13 residues. After removal of 5 bases from V and 6 bases from J, the junction contained 6 bases not matched to a gene. The CDR3 DNA reads as TGTGCCAGCAGCGACGACAGGGTCAATGGCTACACCTTC. Protein product: CASSDDRVNGYTF.

The chain recombines TRBV5-8 with TRBJ2-1; 9 bases are shared with TRBD1. From germline, CDR1 is SGHTS and CDR2 YDEGEE. Germline trimming cut 7 bases from V and 8 bases from J; bases unmatched to any gene: 16. This CDR3 region has 16 residues. The CDR3, as DNA: TGTGCCAGCGGACTAAGAGTGACAGGGGGTAGGCATGAGCAGTTCTTC. Translated: CASGLRVTGGRHEQFF.

The chain combines TRBV7-6 with TRBJ1-2; D not resolved. The CDR3 covers 13 residues. V was clipped by 7 bases and J by 8 bases, with 17 bases between them. The germline CDR1 and CDR2 sequences are SGHVS and FNYEAQ. The CDR3 protein is CASTHPRGGGYTF. CDR3 sequence (DNA): TGTGCCAGCACCCACCCCCGGGGAGGCGGCTACACCTTC.

The V gene is TRBV6-5, the J gene TRBJ2-7; possible D gene TRBD2, 6 bases. V gave up 0 bases and J gave up 4 bases, with 13 bases separating them. The CDR3 length is 15 residues. Germline loops: CDR1 MNHEY, CDR2 SVGAGI. DNA of the CDR3: TGTGCCAGCAGTTACTCGAATAACGGGGGTTACGAGCAGTACTTC. This gives the protein CASSYSNNGGYEQYF.

This chain joins TRBV24-1 and TRBJ1-2; no firm D call. Germline-derived CDR1 and CDR2 are KGHDR and SFDVKD. The CDR3 loop spans 14 amino acids. Deletions cut 2 bases from V and 6 bases from J, with 12 bases between. The CDR3 sequence: CATSDSQDFNGYTF. In DNA, the CDR3 is TGTGCCACCAGTGATTCCCAGGATTTCAATGGCTACACCTTC.